The 26 T cell receptor beta chains below were found in one sample sequenced in a study of CD8 T cells in Susac syndrome. RNA amounts of roughly 0.45 to 1 ug underwent reverse transcription with random hexamers. TCRdb re-called the immunoSEQ multiplex PCR reads through MiXCR, storing one row per CDR3 protein. This sample has 230,000 or so distinct CDR3 sequences, with about 96% found just once. The sample consisted of CD4+ T cells from PBMCs. These receptors all stem from a human donor with multiple sclerosis.

V gene TRBV20-1 combines with J gene TRBJ1-1; no definite D call. Germline CDR1 and CDR2: DFQATT and SNEGSKA (reference sequence). The V end lost 1 base, the J end lost 3 bases, and 15 bases lay between the germline ends. There are 15 residues in the CDR3. CDR3 amino acids: CSARGAYSRDTEAFF. The DNA for the CDR3 is TGCAGTGCTAGAGGGGCATATTCTAGGGACACTGAAGCTTTCTTT.

The chain is built from TRBV29-1 and TRBJ2-1; D gene ambiguous. Trimming cost V 4 bases and J 8 bases, with 9 bases left between them. The germline gives CDR1 SQVTM, CDR2 ANQGSEA. This CDR3 region has 11 residues. This chain's CDR3 is CSVGRWDEQFF. The DNA for the CDR3 is TGCAGCGTTGGGAGATGGGATGAGCAGTTCTTC.

The chain couples TRBV3-1 to TRBJ2-7; 8 nucleotides agree with TRBD2. From germline, CDR1 is LGHDT and CDR2 YNNKEL (reference sequence). The CDR3 contains 15 residues. The V segment lost 1 base and the J segment 3 bases; nucleotides outside the gene matches: 5. This CDR3 reads CASSQGLAGNYEQYF. For the CDR3, the DNA is TGTGCCAGCAGCCAAGGCCTAGCGGGCAACTACGAGCAGTACTTC.

The rearrangement joins TRBV20-1 to TRBJ1-4, with D unclear. V lost 0 bases to trimming and J lost 8 bases, with 13 bases between them. The CDR3 loop spans 14 amino acids. The germline V gene encodes CDR1 DFQATT and CDR2 SNEGSKA (reference sequence). The CDR3 sequence: CSARDIGPGEKLFF. The CDR3 coding sequence is TGCAGTGCTAGAGATATTGGCCCTGGGGAAAAACTGTTTTTT.

The gene calls are TRBV6-5 and TRBJ2-1, with 8 positions matching TRBD1. The ends lost 6 bases at V and 9 bases at J; junction bases unmatched: 1. Germline V gene lookup returns CDR1 MNHEY and CDR2 SVGAGI. This CDR3 comprises 11 residues. CDR3 coding DNA: TGTGCCAGCAGCCAGGGGGCTGAGCAGTTCTTC. Protein product: CASSQGAEQFF.

The chain uses TRBV6-5 and TRBJ1-2; possibly TRBD1 for D (5 bases). Germline values: CDR1 MNHEY, CDR2 SVGAGI. V was pared by 5 bases and J by 5 bases, with 9 bases between. The CDR3 loop spans 12 amino acids. The CDR3 loop is CASSGTPYGYTF. In nucleotides, the CDR3 is TGTGCCAGCAGTGGGACGCCGTATGGCTACACCTTC.

This clonotype was counted only a few times. V is TRBV2 and J is TRBJ1-1; D is ambiguous. Germline V gene lookup returns CDR1 SNHLY and CDR2 FYNNEI. This CDR3 is 13 amino acids long. The V end lost 2 bases, the J end lost 1 base, and 5 bases lay between the germline ends. For the CDR3, the DNA is TGTGCCAGCAGTGAACAGCCGAACACTGAAGCTTTCTTT. Its protein product is CASSEQPNTEAFF.

V gene TRBV29-1 combines with J gene TRBJ1-1; D uncertain. With 6 bases removed from V and 2 bases from J, the gap between germline ends came to 7 bases. CDR3 size: 11 residues. Germline V lookup: CDR1 SQVTM, CDR2 ANQGSEA. CDR3: CSVSQNTEAFF. The CDR3 DNA sequence: TGCAGCGTCTCGCAAAACACTGAAGCTTTCTTT.

The V gene is TRBV27, the J gene TRBJ1-1; D gene uncertain. Germline CDR1 MNHEY, CDR2 SMNVEV (reference sequence). Trimming left V 3 bases short and J 1 base short, with 12 bases between. This CDR3 is 15 amino acids long. CDR3 nucleotides: TGTGCCAGCAGTTTGCTGGCCTTCCAGAACACTGAAGCTTTCTTT. Residues: CASSLLAFQNTEAFF.

The chain joins TRBV12-3 or TRBV12-4 to TRBJ2-7; D is possibly TRBD1 (6 bases). The V and J ends lost 7 bases and 5 bases respectively, with 24 bases between them. The CDR3 contains 16 residues. CDR3 nucleotides: TGTGCCAGCACTCAATATAGCCCCGGGACATCCCACGAGCAGTACTTC. Its protein product is CASTQYSPGTSHEQYF.

The rearrangement links TRBV3-1 to TRBJ2-5; 8 positions match TRBD1. The CDR3 length is 16 residues. Germline V gene lookup returns CDR1 LGHDT and CDR2 YNNKEL (reference sequence). Losses at the gene ends were 4 bases for V and 4 bases for J; bases not matched to a gene: 11. CDR3 DNA: TGTGCCAGCAGCCGGAGGGGGGCAGGACAGGGAGAGACCCAGTACTTC. It codes for CASSRRGAGQGETQYF.

The chain links TRBV25-1 to TRBJ2-3; D could derive from TRBD1 or TRBD2 (5 bases each). The CDR3 sequence is 15 residues long. With 6 bases removed from V and 6 bases from J, the gap between germline ends came to 19 bases. CDR1 and CDR2 from the germline V gene are MGHDK and SYGVNS. CDR3 DNA sequence: TGTGCCAGCAGGCCTCCGGGAACAGGTGGTGATACGCAGTATTTT. As protein: CASRPPGTGGDTQYF.

A single count supports this clonotype. The rearrangement links TRBV20-1 to TRBJ2-3; 9 nucleotides align to TRBD2. CDR1 is DFQATT and CDR2 is SNEGSKA in the germline V gene (reference sequence). This CDR3 spans 13 amino acids. Trimming removed 5 bases from V and 4 bases from J; junction bases left unmatched: 4. The CDR3 reads CSAVAGEADTQYF. The CDR3 DNA follows: TGCAGTGCTGTAGCGGGGGAGGCAGATACGCAGTATTTT.

The chain has TRBV18 and TRBJ2-3, with D unresolved. From germline, CDR1 is KGHSH and CDR2 LQKENI. The CDR3 length is 12 residues. With 0 bases removed from V and 7 bases from J, the gap between germline ends came to 5 bases. This chain's CDR3 is CASSPPINTQYF. DNA for the CDR3: TGTGCCAGCTCACCACCGATAAATACGCAGTATTTT.

The gene calls are TRBV3-1 and TRBJ2-2, with D unresolved. Looked up from germline, CDR1 is LGHDT and CDR2 is YNNKEL (reference sequence). This CDR3 has 15 residues. The V gene lost 1 base and the J gene lost 9 bases, with 15 bases spanning the gap. The chain's CDR3 is CASSQGPRDARELFF. The CDR3 nucleotides read TGTGCCAGCAGCCAAGGGCCCAGAGATGCCCGGGAGCTGTTTTTT.

The CDR3 region is CSVRRLASAGELFF. The CDR3 nucleotides are TGCAGCGTCCGCAGACTAGCAAGCGCCGGGGAGCTGTTTTTT. This sequence joins TRBV29-1 and TRBJ2-2; the match to TRBD2 covers 7 bases. This CDR3 is built from 14 residues. Germline V gene sequence: CDR1 SQVTM, CDR2 ANQGSEA. Unmatched junction bases numbered 10, after V lost 6 bases and J lost 6 bases.

This chain links TRBV2 with TRBJ2-4; unclear D gene. This CDR3 spans 10 amino acids. The V end was cut by 8 bases, the J end by 6 bases, with 5 bases between. CDR1 is SNHLY and CDR2 is FYNNEI in the germline V gene. The CDR3: CASQINIQYF. The DNA of the CDR3 is TGTGCCAGCCAGATAAACATTCAGTACTTC.

The chain recombines TRBV24-1 with TRBJ2-2; D is uncertain. CDR1 is KGHDR and CDR2 is SFDVKD in the germline V gene. This CDR3 is built from 12 residues. V was pared by 6 bases and J by 1 base, with 2 bases between. CDR3 sequence: CATSLNTGELFF. The CDR3 DNA is TGTGCCACCAGTCTGAACACCGGGGAGCTGTTTTTT.

CDR3 sequence reads: CASSRQGGSTGELFF. DNA of the CDR3: TGTGCCAGCAGCAGACAGGGGGGTTCGACCGGGGAGCTGTTTTTT. V and J are TRBV3-1 and TRBJ2-2; 9 bases fit TRBD1. The CDR3 runs to 15 residues. The germline V gene has CDR1 LGHDT and CDR2 YNNKEL (reference sequence). J was trimmed by 5 bases and V by 5 bases; bases with no gene match: 6.

The CDR3 protein is CASSYSTGGFGYTF. The CDR3 nucleotides read TGTGCCAGCAGTTACTCGACAGGGGGCTTTGGCTACACCTTC. V is TRBV6-6 and J is TRBJ1-2; 10 nucleotides line up with TRBD1. Germline V gene data show CDR1 as MNHNY and CDR2 as SVGAGI (reference sequence). V trimming: 0 bases; J trimming: 7 bases; junction bases outside the gene matches: 2. The CDR3 contains 14 residues.

The V gene is TRBV29-1, the J gene TRBJ2-3, with D possibly matching TRBD1 (5 bases). Germline V lookup: CDR1 SQVTM, CDR2 ANQGSEA. V was clipped by 4 bases and J by 6 bases, with 11 bases between them. The CDR3 runs to 12 residues. The CDR3 here is CSVAVAGDTQYF. The CDR3 DNA sequence: TGCAGCGTTGCGGTAGCAGGGGATACGCAGTATTTT.

The rearrangement uses TRBV30 and TRBJ2-5, with D possibly being TRBD1 (5 bases). The V end lost 5 bases, the J end lost 2 bases, and 18 bases lay between the germline ends. CDR3 length: 15 amino acids. Germline CDR1 reads GTSNPN; CDR2 reads SVGIG (reference sequence). In DNA form, the CDR3 reads TGTGCCTGGGTTAATCAGGGCACGATTCAAGAGACCCAGTACTTC. Translated, it gives CAWVNQGTIQETQYF.

The chain is built from TRBV27 and TRBJ1-1, with TRBD1 as a possible D gene (5 bases). CDR3 size: 14 residues. The V end lost 6 bases, the J end lost 1 base, and 12 bases lay between the germline ends. Germline CDR1 is MNHEY and CDR2 is SMNVEV (reference sequence). The DNA for the CDR3 is TGTGCCAGCAGATTTTCGGGGGAGAACACTGAAGCTTTCTTT. Translating it yields CASRFSGENTEAFF.

This clonotype appeared a single time. The chain is built from TRBV20-1 and TRBJ2-2; 7 nucleotides match TRBD1. The CDR3 consists of 11 residues. V shed 6 bases and J 6 bases; nucleotides not matched to a gene: 1. Germline CDR1 is DFQATT and CDR2 is SNEGSKA (reference sequence). The CDR3 sequence is CSADRSGELFF. The CDR3 DNA follows: TGCAGTGCGGACAGGTCCGGGGAGCTGTTTTTT.

The chain combines TRBV9 with TRBJ1-1; perhaps TRBD1 as D (5 bases). This CDR3 is 15 amino acids long. With 0 bases removed from V and 3 bases from J, the gap between germline ends came to 12 bases. Germline assignment: CDR1 SGDLS and CDR2 YYNGEE. The CDR3 reads CASSVEGRGYTEAFF. In DNA form, the CDR3 reads TGTGCCAGCAGCGTAGAGGGGAGAGGGTACACTGAAGCTTTCTTT. Based on the CDR3 plus reference TRBV9 and TRBJ1-1, the full variable domain is DSGVTQTPKHLITATGQRVTLRCSPRSGDLSVYWYQQSLDQGLQFLIQYYNGEERAKGNILERFSAQQFPDLHSELNLSSLELGDSALYFCASSVEGRGYTEAFFGQGTRLTVV.

The V gene is TRBV20-1, the J gene TRBJ1-3; 7 bases line up with TRBD1. CDR1 DFQATT and CDR2 SNEGSKA come from the germline V gene (reference sequence). The CDR3 has 11 residues. V was clipped by 5 bases and J by 10 bases; unmatched bases: 5. CDR3 coding DNA: TGCAGTGCTCTGACAGGGAGTACCATATATTTT. Protein product: CSALTGSTIYF.